Below are 26 T cell receptor beta chains sequenced from a single sample in a study of T cell responses to AZD1222 COVID-19 vaccine. Repertoires were generated with immunoSEQ multiplex PCR, while TCRdb's copy carries only in-frame clones and drops some. The table includes 150,000 or so clones, approximately 94% detected once. The sequenced sample was peripheral blood, obtained on day 0 of AZD1222 vaccination. The receptors stem from an adult in good health.

This chain connects TRBV7-9 to TRBJ1-2, with D hard to call. CDR3 length: 14 amino acids. V was pared by 1 base and J by 2 bases, with 8 bases between. Germline V gene data show CDR1 as SEHNR and CDR2 as FQNEAQ (reference sequence). The CDR3 DNA reads TGTGCCAGCAGCTTAGAAACCCGGAACTATGGCTACACCTTC. This gives the protein CASSLETRNYGYTF.

The DNA for the CDR3 is TGTGCCAGCAGTGAAGGGACAGTCTACGAGCAGTACTTC. Translation gives CASSEGTVYEQYF. The chain carries TRBV6-1 and TRBJ2-7; a possible D gene is TRBD1 (6 bases). The CDR3 totals 13 residues. Trimming took 1 base from V and 3 from J, leaving 7 bases between them. Germline-derived CDR1 and CDR2 are MNHNS and SASEGT.

The rearrangement uses TRBV4-1 and TRBJ1-5; 7 nucleotides match TRBD1. From germline, CDR1 is MGHRA and CDR2 YSYEKL. V was clipped by 1 base and J by 6 bases; unmatched bases: 6. This CDR3 is 15 amino acids long. CDR3 sequence reads: CASSQGQGEFQPQHF. CDR3 DNA: TGCGCCAGCAGCCAAGGACAGGGTGAATTTCAGCCCCAGCATTTT.

This clone occurred once. The chain uses TRBV9 and TRBJ2-1; D may be TRBD2 (5 bases). Germline V lookup: CDR1 SGDLS, CDR2 YYNGEE. Trimming stripped 4 bases from V and 6 bases from J, with 11 bases between. The CDR3 spans 13 residues. The CDR3 DNA follows: TGTGCCAGCAGCCCCCAACTAGTCAATGAGCAGTTCTTC. Translation: CASSPQLVNEQFF.

V is TRBV18 and J is TRBJ2-6; D is undetermined. V was pared by 4 bases and J by 4 bases, with 11 bases between. Germline CDR1 is KGHSH and CDR2 is LQKENI. This CDR3 region has 15 residues. DNA for the CDR3: TGTGCCAGCTCACTTCGGGCGGCCGGGGCCAACGTCCTGACTTTC. This translates into CASSLRAAGANVLTF.

The V call is TRBV5-6, the J call TRBJ1-5; D is unresolved. Germline V gene data show CDR1 as SGHDT and CDR2 as YYEEEE. The CDR3 has 12 residues. V lost 5 bases, J lost 3 bases, and 6 bases lay in between. The DNA for the CDR3 is TGTGCCAGCAGTGGCCTCAATCAGCCCCAGCATTTT. Residues: CASSGLNQPQHF.

The chain combines TRBV6-5 with TRBJ1-1; D ambiguous. CDR3 length equals 14 residues. V lost 0 bases, J lost 1 base, and 6 bases lay in between. The V gene's germline CDR1 is MNHEY and CDR2 SVGAGI. The CDR3 is CASSYSRTNTEAFF. CDR3 sequence (DNA): TGTGCCAGCAGTTACTCGAGAACGAACACTGAAGCTTTCTTT.

The rearrangement uses TRBV9 and TRBJ1-4; D possibly corresponds to TRBD1 (6 bases). Germline V CDR1 and CDR2: SGDLS, YYNGEE. V was pared by 7 bases and J by 4 bases, with 14 bases between. The CDR3 sequence is 14 residues long. CDR3 bases: TGTGCCAGCGGCACAGGGCGATTTAATGAAAAACTGTTTTTT. It encodes CASGTGRFNEKLFF. Supplemented by reference TRBV9 and TRBJ1-4, the full variable domain reads DSGVTQTPKHLITATGQRVTLRCSPRSGDLSVYWYQQSLDQGLQFLIQYYNGEERAKGNILERFSAQQFPDLHSELNLSSLELGDSALYFCASGTGRFNEKLFFGSGTQLSVL.

The rearrangement joins TRBV30 to TRBJ2-1, with D possibly TRBD2 on 6 matching bases. The CDR3 has 15 residues. Between the trimmed V and J ends, which lost 4 bases and 7 bases, there was a span of 20 bases. Per germline, CDR1 GTSNPN and CDR2 SVGIG (reference sequence). DNA for the CDR3: TGTGCCTGGAATGTGGGACTCAAGTCGGCAAATGAGCAGTTCTTC. It encodes CAWNVGLKSANEQFF.

V and J are TRBV5-1 and TRBJ2-7; no clear D gene. V lost 5 bases and J 2 bases, leaving 11 bases between the germline ends. This CDR3 contains 13 residues. Germline values: CDR1 SGHRS, CDR2 YFSETQ. The DNA of the CDR3 is TGCGCCAGCAGAGACCCGGGTACCTACGAGCAGTACTTC. It yields the protein CASRDPGTYEQYF.

This chain uses TRBV7-9 with TRBJ2-1, with TRBD1 matching 7 bases. Germline CDR1 reads SEHNR; CDR2 reads FQNEAQ (reference sequence). The V gene end was trimmed by 7 bases and the J gene end by 13 bases; junction bases not matched to a gene: 10. This CDR3 comprises 12 residues. CDR3 in amino acids: CASTSHRDRQFF. In DNA form, the CDR3 reads TGTGCCAGCACCTCCCACCGGGACAGACAGTTCTTC.

V is TRBV7-9 and J is TRBJ2-3; D may match TRBD1 or TRBD2 (5 bases each). Germline CDR1 reads SEHNR; CDR2 reads FQNEAQ (reference sequence). The CDR3 consists of 12 residues. The ends were cut back, 5 bases at V and 9 bases at J, with 12 bases in the middle. The CDR3 here is CASSQPGDTQYF. The CDR3, as DNA: TGTGCCAGCAGCCAGCCTGGGGACACGCAGTATTTT.

The chain is built from TRBV30 and TRBJ1-1; D unresolved. Germline V gives CDR1 GTSNPN, CDR2 SVGIG (reference sequence). Trimming left V 2 bases short and J 1 base short, with 5 bases between. CDR3 length equals 12 residues. The CDR3: CAWSFRNTEAFF. For the CDR3, the DNA is TGTGCCTGGAGTTTTAGGAACACTGAAGCTTTCTTT. The full variable domain, rest sourced from reference TRBV30 and TRBJ1-1, is SQTIHQWPATLVQPVGSPLSLECTVEGTSNPNLYWYRQAAGRGLQLLFYSVGIGQISSEVPQNLSASRPQDRQFILSSKKLLLSDSGFYLCAWSFRNTEAFFGQGTRLTVV.

V usage is TRBV2 and J usage is TRBJ2-5; 9 bases are a match to TRBD2. The CDR3 consists of 14 residues. Per germline, CDR1 SNHLY and CDR2 FYNNEI. J was trimmed by 4 bases and V by 3 bases; bases with no gene match: 3. The CDR3 DNA reads as TGTGCCAGCAGTGAGTCGCGGGGGGGAGAGACCCAGTACTTC. It is translated as CASSESRGGETQYF.

The chain carries TRBV5-1 and TRBJ2-1; D is ambiguous. The germline V gene has CDR1 SGHRS and CDR2 YFSETQ. Trimming took off 2 bases at V and 8 bases at J, with 14 bases between the two ends. There are 14 residues in the CDR3. The CDR3 spells CASSFEHSKDEQFF. DNA of the CDR3: TGCGCCAGCAGCTTTGAGCACTCCAAAGATGAGCAGTTCTTC.

V usage is TRBV7-2 and J usage is TRBJ2-3; a weak D match, TRBD2 (6 bases). Germline CDR1 is SGHTA and CDR2 is FQGNSA. The CDR3 has 15 residues. Trimming shortened V by 5 bases and J by 9 bases, and 21 bases separated the two germline ends. The CDR3 sequence is CASSPITGTHRTQYF. DNA of the CDR3: TGTGCCAGCAGCCCAATTACTGGGACTCACAGAACGCAGTATTTT.

J is TRBJ1-1 and V is TRBV6-1; TRBD1 matches at 8 bases. Per germline, CDR1 MNHNS and CDR2 SASEGT. V shed 3 bases and J 6 bases; nucleotides not matched to a gene: 6. The CDR3 is 14 residues long. For the CDR3, the DNA is TGTGCCAGCAGTGACCAGGGGGCACCCTCTGAAGCTTTCTTT. The encoded protein is CASSDQGAPSEAFF.

The CDR3: CASSREPSSYEQYF. The CDR3 bases are TGTGCCAGCAGTCGCGAACCTAGCTCCTACGAGCAGTACTTC. V gene TRBV3-1 (or the pseudogene TRBV3-2) combines with J gene TRBJ2-7; D is ambiguous. CDR3 length: 14 residues. CDR1 is LGHDT and CDR2 is YNNKEL in the germline V gene (reference sequence). Trimming shortened V by 6 bases and J by 0 bases, and 12 bases separated the two germline ends.

The chain couples TRBV6-1 to TRBJ1-4; TRBD1 might be the D (5 bases). CDR1 MNHNS and CDR2 SASEGT come from the germline V gene. Trimming stripped 2 bases from V and 5 bases from J, with 12 bases between. The CDR3 is 15 amino acids. The CDR3 spells CASSEPGRKNEKLFF. CDR3 sequence (DNA): TGTGCCAGCAGTGAACCGGGACGGAAGAATGAAAAACTGTTTTTT.

J is TRBJ1-5 and V is TRBV2; D not resolved. Germline CDR1 and CDR2: SNHLY and FYNNEI. CDR3 size: 12 residues. Trimming cost V 4 bases and J 7 bases, with 8 bases left between them. The CDR3 is CASSAELQPQHF. CDR3 in DNA: TGTGCCAGCAGTGCTGAGCTCCAGCCCCAGCATTTT.

The DNA for the CDR3 is TGCGCCAGCAGCTTGGAGGGAAGGGGAGGCAATGAGCAGTTCTTC. Translated: CASSLEGRGGNEQFF. J is TRBJ2-1 and V is TRBV5-1, with D possibly matching TRBD2 (6 bases). Germline assignment: CDR1 SGHRS and CDR2 YFSETQ. CDR3 length equals 15 residues. Trimming took 0 bases from V and 6 from J, leaving 13 bases between them. The complete variable domain, with remaining parts taken from reference TRBV5-1 and TRBJ2-1, reads KAGVTQTPRYLIKTRGQQVTLSCSPISGHRSVSWYQQTPGQGLQFLFEYFSETQRNKGNFPGRFSGRQFSNSRSEMNVSTLELGDSALYLCASSLEGRGGNEQFFGPGTRLTVL.

This chain joins TRBV6-5 and TRBJ2-7, with 9 bases that match TRBD1. Germline CDR1 MNHEY, CDR2 SVGAGI. This CDR3 has 15 residues. The junction had 3 bases not matched to a gene; V was cut back by 1 base and J by 2 bases. CDR3 amino acids: CASSYYRGPTYEQYF. The DNA for the CDR3 is TGTGCCAGCAGTTACTACAGGGGGCCGACCTACGAGCAGTACTTC.

The chain links TRBV3-1 (or the pseudogene TRBV3-2) to TRBJ1-1; 11 bases fit TRBD1. Trimming at V came to 5 bases and at J to 3 bases, leaving 8 bases not matched to a gene. CDR3 length: 16 residues. Per the germline V gene, CDR1 is LGHDT and CDR2 is YNNKEL (reference sequence). In DNA form, the CDR3 reads TGTGCCAGCAGCTCCCGGGACAGGGGGGGGCACACTGAAGCTTTCTTT. Its translation is CASSSRDRGGHTEAFF.

The chain joins TRBV13 to TRBJ2-1; the match to TRBD1 covers 7 bases. The CDR3 length is 15 residues. The V gene end was trimmed by 5 bases and the J gene end by 2 bases; junction bases not matched to a gene: 6. Per the germline V gene, CDR1 is PRHDT and CDR2 is FYEKMQ (reference sequence). This CDR3 is CASSLRRGPYNEQFF. The CDR3 DNA reads TGTGCCAGCAGCCTTCGAAGGGGGCCCTACAATGAGCAGTTCTTC.

The J gene is TRBJ1-6, the V gene TRBV15, with D hard to call. The V gene's germline CDR1 is LNHNV and CDR2 YYDKDF (reference sequence). The V end was cut by 0 bases, the J end by 14 bases, with 11 bases between. The CDR3 has 13 residues. The CDR3 DNA follows: TGTGCCACCAGCAGAGATGACGGTCAGGCCCTCCACTTT. It encodes CATSRDDGQALHF.

V and J are TRBV7-9 and TRBJ2-7; the match to TRBD1 covers 8 bases. The CDR3 consists of 14 residues. With 9 bases clipped from V and 0 bases from J, the junction kept 7 bases outside the gene matches. Per germline, CDR1 SEHNR and CDR2 FQNEAQ (reference sequence). This CDR3 reads CASTEGQGSYEQYF. CDR3 bases: TGTGCCAGTACCGAAGGACAGGGCTCCTACGAGCAGTACTTC.